This T cell receptor beta chain is from a study of blood T cell repertoires in COVID-19. Study-wide background: COVID-19 samples, acute and convalescent, were from the United States, Italy and Spain. From T cells, B-cell-depleted T cells, or PBMCs came the material, which was cDNA or gDNA.

In the source study's methods: How many nucleated cells were present was estimated from reference gene primer amplification. Here immunoSEQ multiplex PCR was the method, and the copy in TCRdb shows in-frame clones only, minus some. The DNA gave D and trimming, while V, J and clone size come from that table. The sample lists a few hundred thousand clones, 75% to 90% occurring once. This CDR3 comprises 15 residues. The V gene end was trimmed by 3 bases and the J gene end by 6 bases; junction bases not matched to a gene: 8. Germline CDR1 is LNHDA and CDR2 is SQIVND (reference sequence). The clonotype originates from a man between 25 and 39 years old with active or convalescent COVID-19. V gene TRBV19 combines with J gene TRBJ1-2; TRBD1 matches at 9 bases. The specimen was peripheral blood. Here the CDR3 reads CASSIRDRAPNGYTF. CDR3 nucleotide sequence: TGTGCCAGTAGTATTCGGGACAGGGCCCCCAATGGCTACACCTTC.